This note documents a single T cell receptor (beta chain) sequence. What it recognizes is unknown. The sample belongs to a study of shared clonotypes between healthy human individuals. The study's findings and limits: Represented diversity, genetic and exposure-history alike, was limited by few donors. All-four-donor shared clonotypes had higher generation probabilities than non-shared clonotypes did. Only blood underwent sampling, and tissue repertoires likely differ.

V shed 3 bases and J shed 3 bases, with 11 bases lying between them. The CDR3 runs to 14 residues. The V gene's germline CDR1 is LNHDA and CDR2 SQIVND (reference sequence). The repertoire was sequenced with immunoSEQ multiplex PCR; TCRdb's copy has only in-frame clones and lacks some. The sample includes roughly 1,000,000 clones, 75% to 80% of them seen just once. Sequenced: memory CD4+ T cells from PBMCs. Described subset: CD45RA-negative fraction. This chain joins TRBV19 and TRBJ1-2; D gene uncertain. The clonotype was recovered from a man younger than 30 in good health. Some clones in this sample may be carry-over from other donors' samples. The CDR3 DNA follows: TGTGCCAGTAGTATCGGGCGGGCGGACTATGGCTACACCTTC. Encoded protein: CASSIGRADYGYTF.